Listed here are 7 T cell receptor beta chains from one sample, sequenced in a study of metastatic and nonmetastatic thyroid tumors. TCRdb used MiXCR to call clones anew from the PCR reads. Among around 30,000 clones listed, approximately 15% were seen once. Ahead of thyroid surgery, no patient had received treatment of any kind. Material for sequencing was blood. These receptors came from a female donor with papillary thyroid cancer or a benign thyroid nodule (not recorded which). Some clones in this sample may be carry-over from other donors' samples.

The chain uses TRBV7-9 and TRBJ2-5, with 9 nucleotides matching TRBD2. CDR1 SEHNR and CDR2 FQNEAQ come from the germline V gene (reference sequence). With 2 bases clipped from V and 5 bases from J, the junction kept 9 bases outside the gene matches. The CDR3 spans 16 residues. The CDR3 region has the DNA TGTGCCAGCAGCTTAAGAGGGACTAGCTCGGGGGAGACCCAGTACTTC. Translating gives CASSLRGTSSGETQYF.

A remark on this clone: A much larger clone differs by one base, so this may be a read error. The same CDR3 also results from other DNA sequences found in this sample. CDR3 bases: TGTGCCAGTAGTGCACTAGCGGGGGGGCCCGAGACCCAGTACTTC. This gives the protein CASSALAGGPETQYF. The V and J genes are TRBV19 and TRBJ2-5; 13 bases fit TRBD2. The CDR3 extends over 15 amino acids. CDR1 and CDR2 (germline): LNHDA, SQIVND (reference sequence). J was trimmed by 5 bases and V by 5 bases; bases with no gene match: 5.

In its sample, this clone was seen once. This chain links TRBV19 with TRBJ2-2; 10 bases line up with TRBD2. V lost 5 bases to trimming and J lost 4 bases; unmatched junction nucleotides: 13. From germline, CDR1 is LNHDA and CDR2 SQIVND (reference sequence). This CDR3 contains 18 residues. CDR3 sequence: CASSPELAGAYSTGELFF. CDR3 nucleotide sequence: TGTGCCAGTAGTCCAGAGCTAGCGGGAGCTTATAGCACCGGGGAGCTGTTTTTT.

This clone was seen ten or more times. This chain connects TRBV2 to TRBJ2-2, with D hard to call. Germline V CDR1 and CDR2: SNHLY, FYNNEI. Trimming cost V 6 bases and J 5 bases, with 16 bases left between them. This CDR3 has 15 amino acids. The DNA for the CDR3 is TGTGCCAGCAGGGCGGAGAAATTGAAAACCGGGGAGCTGTTTTTT. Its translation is CASRAEKLKTGELFF.

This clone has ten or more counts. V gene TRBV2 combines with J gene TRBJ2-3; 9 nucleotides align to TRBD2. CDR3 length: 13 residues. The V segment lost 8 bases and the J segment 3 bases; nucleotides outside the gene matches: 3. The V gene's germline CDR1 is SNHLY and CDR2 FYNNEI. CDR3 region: CASSAGGTDTQYF. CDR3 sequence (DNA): TGTGCCAGCTCCGCGGGGGGGACAGATACGCAGTATTTT.

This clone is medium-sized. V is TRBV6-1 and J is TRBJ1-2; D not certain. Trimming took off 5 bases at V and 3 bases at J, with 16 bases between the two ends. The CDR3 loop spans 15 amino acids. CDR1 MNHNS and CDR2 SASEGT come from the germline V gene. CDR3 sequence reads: CASSSRVGSHYGYTF. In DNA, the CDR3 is TGTGCCAGCAGTTCCCGGGTAGGGAGTCACTATGGCTACACCTTC.

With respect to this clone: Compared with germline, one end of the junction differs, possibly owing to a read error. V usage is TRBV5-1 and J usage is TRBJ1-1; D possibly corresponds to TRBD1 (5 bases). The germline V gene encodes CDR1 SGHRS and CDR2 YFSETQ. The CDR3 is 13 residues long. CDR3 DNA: TGCTCCAGCGGCTTGGGGCTTAGCACTGAAGCTTTCTTT. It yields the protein CSSGLGLSTEAFF.